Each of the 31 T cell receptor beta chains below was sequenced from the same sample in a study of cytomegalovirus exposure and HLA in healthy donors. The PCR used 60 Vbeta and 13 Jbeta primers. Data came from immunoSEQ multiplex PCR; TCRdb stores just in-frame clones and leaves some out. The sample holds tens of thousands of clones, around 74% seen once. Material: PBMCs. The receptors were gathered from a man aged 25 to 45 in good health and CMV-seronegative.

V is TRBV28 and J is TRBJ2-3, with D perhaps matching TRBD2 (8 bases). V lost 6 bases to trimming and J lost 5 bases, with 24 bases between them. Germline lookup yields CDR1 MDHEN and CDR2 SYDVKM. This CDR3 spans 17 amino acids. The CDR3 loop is CASRLLRSGRQGDTQYF. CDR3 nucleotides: TGTGCCAGCAGGCTTTTGAGGAGCGGGAGACAGGGAGATACGCAGTATTTT.

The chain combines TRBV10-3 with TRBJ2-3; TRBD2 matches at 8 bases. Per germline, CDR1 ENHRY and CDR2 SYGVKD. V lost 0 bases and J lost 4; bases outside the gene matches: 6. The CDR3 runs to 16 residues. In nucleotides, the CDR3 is TGTGCCATCAGTGAGTCCTTAGCGGGGCGCGCAGATACGCAGTATTTT. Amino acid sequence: CAISESLAGRADTQYF.

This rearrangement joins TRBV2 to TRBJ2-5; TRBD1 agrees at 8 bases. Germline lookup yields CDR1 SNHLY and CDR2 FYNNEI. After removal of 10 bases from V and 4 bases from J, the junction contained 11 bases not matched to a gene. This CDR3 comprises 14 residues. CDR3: CATRKDRVGETQYF. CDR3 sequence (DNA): TGTGCCACCCGAAAGGACAGGGTGGGAGAGACCCAGTACTTC.

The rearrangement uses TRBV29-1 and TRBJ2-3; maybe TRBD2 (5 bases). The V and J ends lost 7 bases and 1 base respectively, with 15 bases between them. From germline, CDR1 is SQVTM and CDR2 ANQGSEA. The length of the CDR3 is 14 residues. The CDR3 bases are TGCAGCGGCGGCCCGGGGATGGGCACAGATACGCAGTATTTT. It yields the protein CSGGPGMGTDTQYF.

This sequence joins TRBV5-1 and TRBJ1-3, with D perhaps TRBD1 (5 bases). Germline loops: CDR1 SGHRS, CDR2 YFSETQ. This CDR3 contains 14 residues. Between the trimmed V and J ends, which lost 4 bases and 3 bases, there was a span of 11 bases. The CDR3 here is CASSRGSNGNTIYF. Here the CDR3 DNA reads TGCGCCAGCAGCAGGGGATCAAATGGAAACACCATATATTTT.

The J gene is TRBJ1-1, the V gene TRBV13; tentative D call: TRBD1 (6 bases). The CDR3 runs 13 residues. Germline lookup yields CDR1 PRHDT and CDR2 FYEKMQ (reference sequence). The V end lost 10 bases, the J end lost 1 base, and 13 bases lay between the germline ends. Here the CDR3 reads CATAWGPNTEAFF. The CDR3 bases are TGTGCCACCGCTTGGGGGCCGAACACTGAAGCTTTCTTT.

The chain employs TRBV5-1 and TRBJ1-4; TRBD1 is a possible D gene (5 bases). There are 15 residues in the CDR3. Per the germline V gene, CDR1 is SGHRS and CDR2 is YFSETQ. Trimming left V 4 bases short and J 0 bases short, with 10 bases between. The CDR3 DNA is TGCGCCAGCAGCCCTGGGGGGGCAACTAATGAAAAACTGTTTTTT. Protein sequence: CASSPGGATNEKLFF.

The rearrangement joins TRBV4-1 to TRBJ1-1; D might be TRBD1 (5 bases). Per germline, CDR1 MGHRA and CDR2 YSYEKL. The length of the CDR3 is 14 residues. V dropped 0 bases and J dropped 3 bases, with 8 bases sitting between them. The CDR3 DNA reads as TGCGCCAGCAGCCAAGATCAGGGATACACTGAAGCTTTCTTT. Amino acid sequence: CASSQDQGYTEAFF.

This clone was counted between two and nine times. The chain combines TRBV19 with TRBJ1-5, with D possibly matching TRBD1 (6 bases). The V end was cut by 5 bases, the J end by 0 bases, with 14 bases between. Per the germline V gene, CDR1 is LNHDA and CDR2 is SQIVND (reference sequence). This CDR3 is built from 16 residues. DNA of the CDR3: TGTGCCAGTAGTGCCCGGGACACCTATAGCAATCAGCCCCAGCATTTT. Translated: CASSARDTYSNQPQHF.

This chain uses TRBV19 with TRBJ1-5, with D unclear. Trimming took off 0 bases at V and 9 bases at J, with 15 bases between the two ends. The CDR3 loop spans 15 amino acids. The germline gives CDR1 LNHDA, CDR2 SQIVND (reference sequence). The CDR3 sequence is CASSIDPGSWRPQHF. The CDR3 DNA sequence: TGTGCCAGTAGTATAGATCCAGGTTCCTGGCGGCCCCAGCATTTT. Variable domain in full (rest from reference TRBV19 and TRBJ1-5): DGGITQSPKYLFRKEGQNVTLSCEQNLNHDAMYWYRQDPGQGLRLIYYSQIVNDFQKGDIAEGYSVSREKKESFPLTVTSAQKNPTAFYLCASSIDPGSWRPQHFGDGTRLSIL.

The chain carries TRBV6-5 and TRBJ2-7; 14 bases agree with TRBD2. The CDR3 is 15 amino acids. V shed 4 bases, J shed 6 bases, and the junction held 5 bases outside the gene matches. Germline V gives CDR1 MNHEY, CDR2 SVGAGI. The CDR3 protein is CASSWGTSGSGEQYF. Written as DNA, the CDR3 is TGTGCCAGCAGTTGGGGGACTAGCGGGAGCGGCGAGCAGTACTTC.

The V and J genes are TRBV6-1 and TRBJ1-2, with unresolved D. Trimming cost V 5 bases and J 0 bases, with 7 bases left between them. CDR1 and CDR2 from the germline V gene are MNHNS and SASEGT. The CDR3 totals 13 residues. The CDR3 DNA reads TGTGCCAGCAGTTTACACACTAACTATGGCTACACCTTC. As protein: CASSLHTNYGYTF.

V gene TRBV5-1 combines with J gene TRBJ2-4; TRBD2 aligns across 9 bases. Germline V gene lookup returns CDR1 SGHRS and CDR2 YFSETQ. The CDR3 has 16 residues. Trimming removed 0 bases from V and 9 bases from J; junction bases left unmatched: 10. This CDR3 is CASSLEPSGNLGIQYF. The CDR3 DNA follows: TGCGCCAGCAGCTTGGAGCCTAGCGGGAATTTGGGCATTCAGTACTTC.

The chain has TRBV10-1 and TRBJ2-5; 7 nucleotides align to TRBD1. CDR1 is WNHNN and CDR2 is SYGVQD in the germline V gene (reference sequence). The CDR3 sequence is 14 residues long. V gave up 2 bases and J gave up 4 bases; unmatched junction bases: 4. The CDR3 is CASSEGDSRETQYF. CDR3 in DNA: TGCGCCAGCAGTGAGGGGGACAGTAGAGAGACCCAGTACTTC.

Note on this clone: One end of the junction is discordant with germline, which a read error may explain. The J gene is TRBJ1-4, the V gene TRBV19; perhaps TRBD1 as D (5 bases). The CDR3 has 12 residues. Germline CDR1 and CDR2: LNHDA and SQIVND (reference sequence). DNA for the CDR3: TGTGCCAGTAGTATGTCCGGACACTGGGCCGTTTTT. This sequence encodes CASSMSGHWAVF.

Here the CDR3 reads CASSYSDQVPLHF. In nucleotides, the CDR3 is TGTGCCAGCAGTTATTCCGACCAGGTCCCCCTCCACTTT. The chain combines TRBV6-5 with TRBJ1-6; D gene uncertain. The V end lost 3 bases, the J end lost 13 bases, and 13 bases lay between the germline ends. This CDR3 spans 13 amino acids. Germline V gene lookup returns CDR1 MNHEY and CDR2 SVGAGI.

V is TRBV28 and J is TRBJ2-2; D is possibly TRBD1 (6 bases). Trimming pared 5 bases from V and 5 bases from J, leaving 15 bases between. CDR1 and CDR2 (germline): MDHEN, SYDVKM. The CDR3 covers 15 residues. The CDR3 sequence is CASSPPTGRTGELFF. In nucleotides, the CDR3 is TGTGCCAGCAGTCCTCCGACAGGAAGGACCGGGGAGCTGTTTTTT.

The CDR3: CASSLGKNSYEQYF. The CDR3 DNA follows: TGCGCCAGCAGCTTGGGTAAAAACTCGTACGAGCAGTACTTC. The chain links TRBV5-1 to TRBJ2-7, with no clear D. CDR3 length: 14 residues. CDR1 and CDR2 from the germline V gene are SGHRS and YFSETQ. V lost 0 bases, J lost 4 bases, and 11 bases lay in between.

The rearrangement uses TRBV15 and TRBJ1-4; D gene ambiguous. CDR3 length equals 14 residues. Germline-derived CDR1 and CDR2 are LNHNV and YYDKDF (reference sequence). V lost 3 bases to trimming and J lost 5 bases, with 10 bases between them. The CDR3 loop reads CATSSFGENEKLFF. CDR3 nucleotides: TGTGCCACCAGCAGTTTCGGTGAGAATGAAAAACTGTTTTTT.

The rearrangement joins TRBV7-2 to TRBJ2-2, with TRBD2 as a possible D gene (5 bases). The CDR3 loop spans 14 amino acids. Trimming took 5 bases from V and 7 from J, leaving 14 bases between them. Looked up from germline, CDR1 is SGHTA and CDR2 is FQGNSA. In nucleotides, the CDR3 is TGTGCCAGCAGCCGTACCGTCGGGGTCGGGGAGCTGTTTTTT. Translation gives CASSRTVGVGELFF.

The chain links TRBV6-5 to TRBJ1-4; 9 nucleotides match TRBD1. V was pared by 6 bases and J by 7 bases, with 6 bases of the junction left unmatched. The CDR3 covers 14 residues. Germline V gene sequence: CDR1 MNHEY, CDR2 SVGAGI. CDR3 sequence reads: CASSRDRGAEKLFF. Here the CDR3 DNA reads TGTGCCAGCAGCCGCGACAGGGGGGCTGAAAAACTGTTTTTT.

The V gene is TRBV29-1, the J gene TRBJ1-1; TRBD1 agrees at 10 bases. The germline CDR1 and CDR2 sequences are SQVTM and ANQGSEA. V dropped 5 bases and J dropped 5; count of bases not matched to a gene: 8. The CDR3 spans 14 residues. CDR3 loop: CSVYWGQGRTEAFF. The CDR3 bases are TGCAGCGTTTATTGGGGACAGGGGAGAACTGAAGCTTTCTTT.

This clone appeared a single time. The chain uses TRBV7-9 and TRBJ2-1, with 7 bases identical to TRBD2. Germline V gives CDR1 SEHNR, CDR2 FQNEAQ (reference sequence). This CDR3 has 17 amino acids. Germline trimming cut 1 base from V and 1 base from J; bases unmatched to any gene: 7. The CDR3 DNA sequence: TGTGCCAGCAGCTTAGGGGGGGAGGGTCCTTCCTACAATGAGCAGTTCTTC. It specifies CASSLGGEGPSYNEQFF.

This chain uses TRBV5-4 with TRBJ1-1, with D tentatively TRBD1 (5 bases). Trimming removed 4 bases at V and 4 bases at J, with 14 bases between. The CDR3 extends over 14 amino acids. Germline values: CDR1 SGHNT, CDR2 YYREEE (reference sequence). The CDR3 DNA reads TGTGCCAGCAGCCCTCAGGGCACGGGCACTGAAGCTTTCTTT. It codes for CASSPQGTGTEAFF.

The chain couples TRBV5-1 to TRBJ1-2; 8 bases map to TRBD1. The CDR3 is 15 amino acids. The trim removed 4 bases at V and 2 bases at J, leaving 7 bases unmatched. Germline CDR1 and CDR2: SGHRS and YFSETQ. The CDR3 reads CASSDGQGKNYGYTF. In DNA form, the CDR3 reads TGCGCCAGCAGCGATGGACAGGGAAAAAACTATGGCTACACCTTC.

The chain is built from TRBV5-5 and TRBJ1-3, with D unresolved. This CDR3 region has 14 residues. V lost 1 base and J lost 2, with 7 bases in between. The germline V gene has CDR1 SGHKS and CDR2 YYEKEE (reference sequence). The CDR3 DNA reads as TGTGCCAGCAGCTTGTCGGGAGCTGGAAACACCATATATTTT. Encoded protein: CASSLSGAGNTIYF.

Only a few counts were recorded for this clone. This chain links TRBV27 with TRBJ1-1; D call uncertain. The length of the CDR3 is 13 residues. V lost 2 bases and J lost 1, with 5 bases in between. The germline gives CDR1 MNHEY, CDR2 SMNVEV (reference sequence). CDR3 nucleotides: TGTGCCAGCAGTTTACAGGAGAACACTGAAGCTTTCTTT. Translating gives CASSLQENTEAFF.

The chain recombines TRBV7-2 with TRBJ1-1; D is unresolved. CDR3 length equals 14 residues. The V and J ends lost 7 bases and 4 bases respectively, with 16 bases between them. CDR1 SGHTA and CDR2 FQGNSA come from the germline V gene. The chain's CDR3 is CASTLKYEGTEAFF. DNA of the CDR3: TGTGCCAGCACCTTGAAATATGAGGGCACTGAAGCTTTCTTT.

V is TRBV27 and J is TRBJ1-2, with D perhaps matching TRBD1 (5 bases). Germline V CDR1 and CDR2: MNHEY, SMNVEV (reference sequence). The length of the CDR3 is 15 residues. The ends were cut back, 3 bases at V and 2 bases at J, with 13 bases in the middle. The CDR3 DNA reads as TGTGCCAGCAGTTTTTCGGCAGGGAGGAACTATGGCTACACCTTC. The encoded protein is CASSFSAGRNYGYTF.

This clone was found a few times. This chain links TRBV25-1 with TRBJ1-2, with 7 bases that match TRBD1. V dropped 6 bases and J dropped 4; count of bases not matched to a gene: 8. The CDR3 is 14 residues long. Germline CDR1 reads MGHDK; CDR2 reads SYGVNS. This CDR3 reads CASRETGSGYGYTF. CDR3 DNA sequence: TGTGCCAGCAGAGAGACAGGGAGCGGCTATGGCTACACCTTC.

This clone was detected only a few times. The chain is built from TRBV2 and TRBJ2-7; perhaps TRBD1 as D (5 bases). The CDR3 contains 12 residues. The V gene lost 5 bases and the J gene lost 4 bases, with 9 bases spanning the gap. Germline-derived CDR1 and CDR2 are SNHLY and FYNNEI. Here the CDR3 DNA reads TGTGCCAGCAGTAATACAGGTTACGAGCAGTACTTC. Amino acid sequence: CASSNTGYEQYF.